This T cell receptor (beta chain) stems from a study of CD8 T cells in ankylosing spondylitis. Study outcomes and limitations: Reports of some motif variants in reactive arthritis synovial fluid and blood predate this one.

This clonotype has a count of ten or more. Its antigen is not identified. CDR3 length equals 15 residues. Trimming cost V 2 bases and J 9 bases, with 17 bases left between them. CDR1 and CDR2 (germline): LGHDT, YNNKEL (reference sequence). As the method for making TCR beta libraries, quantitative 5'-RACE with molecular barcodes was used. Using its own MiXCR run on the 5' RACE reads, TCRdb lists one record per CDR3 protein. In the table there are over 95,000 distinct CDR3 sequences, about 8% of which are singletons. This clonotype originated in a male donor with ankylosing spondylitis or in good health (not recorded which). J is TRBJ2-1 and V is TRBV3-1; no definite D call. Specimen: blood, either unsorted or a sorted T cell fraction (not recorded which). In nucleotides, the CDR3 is TGTGCCAGCAGCCAATCCTGGAAAATCAGAAGTGAGCAGTTCTTC. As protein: CASSQSWKIRSEQFF.